This is a list of T cell receptor beta chains from one sample in a study of cytomegalovirus exposure and HLA in healthy donors. Produced via immunoSEQ multiplex PCR; TCRdb's table is partial and in-frame only. This table has 90,000 to 120,000 clones, about 80% appearing once. The sample taken for sequencing was PBMCs. Receptor source: a man aged 25-45 years in good health and CMV-seronegative. The CDR3 runs from the conserved cysteine through the conserved F or W. Clone sizes are given selectively: once, few, many, or a class where the clone is expanded.

V: TRBV11-2
size: NA
CDR3: CASSSTGSETQYF

V: TRBV11-2
size: NA
CDR3: CASNSDRVYNEQFF

V: TRBV27
size: NA
CDR3: CASSSGTGRNNQPQHF

V: TRBV30
size: NA
CDR3: CAWRAPGDRAYSTYGYTF

V: TRBV11-2
size: NA
CDR3: CASSSWGRTSSGNTIYF

V: TRBV2
size: NA
CDR3: CASSEGQGPFTDTQYF

V: TRBV10-2
size: few
CDR3: CASSDPGGAGSYEQYF

V: TRBV5-1
size: NA
CDR3: CASSWSGTGGPDTQYF

V: TRBV11-2
size: NA
CDR3: CASSLTGQGGYEQYF

V: TRBV4-2
size: NA
CDR3: CASSQTPDATGFSFYGYTF

V: TRBV19
size: NA
CDR3: CASSIGTGEAEQYF

V: TRBV5-1
size: NA
CDR3: CASSPGQIQETQYF

V: TRBV27
size: once
CDR3: CASSWREDYEQYF

V: TRBV7-8
size: NA
CDR3: CASSLLQETQYF

V: TRBV5-1
size: few
CDR3: CASSLEGGGALNEQFF

V: TRBV6-1
size: NA
CDR3: CASSEAPLVAGYNEQFF

V: TRBV9
size: NA
CDR3: CASSATGFSGNTIYF

V: TRBV2
size: NA
CDR3: CASSEIGTQYF

V: TRBV7-6
size: NA
CDR3: CASSLVAGGTNEQFF

V: TRBV27
size: NA
CDR3: CASTSPLQGARREQYF

V: TRBV25-1
size: NA
CDR3: CASSRSGTRVGNEQFF

V: TRBV27
size: NA
CDR3: CASSFVQNTGELFF

V: TRBV9
size: NA
CDR3: CASSVGGLGGRYGYTF

V: TRBV7-3
size: once
CDR3: CASSLRSGGGEQFF

V: TRBV28
size: NA
CDR3: CASLQGPRDEAFF

V: TRBV28
size: NA
CDR3: CASNDPGLAGIQEQYF

V: TRBV4-1
size: NA
CDR3: CASSLDRGLEQYF

V: TRBV6-5
size: NA
CDR3: CASSPGTSGARKYF

V: TRBV2
size: NA
CDR3: CASGFGAGGSEQYF

V: TRBV30
size: NA
CDR3: CAWRPRDRAGNYGYTF

V: TRBV28
size: NA
CDR3: CASSRVDRGPGAEAFF

V: TRBV2
size: NA
CDR3: CASIGVGNTEAFF

V: TRBV4-2
size: few
CDR3: CASSPLGGAQEKLFF

V: TRBV7-8
size: medium-sized
CDR3: CASSSSGGMNIQYF

V: TRBV11-2
size: once
CDR3: CASSSFRDRGLRTEAFF

V: TRBV4-1
size: NA
CDR3: CASSQDGRLAETQYF

V: TRBV30
size: NA
CDR3: CAWSEGIGGGYTF

V: TRBV19
size: once
CDR3: CATSPGGPNEKLFF

V: TRBV7-6
size: NA
CDR3: CASSLGEGGEQFF

V: TRBV7-2
size: NA
CDR3: CASSPSGLTGNTIYF

V: TRBV29-1
size: NA
CDR3: CSSWSGQNMNTEAFF

V: TRBV6-5
size: NA
CDR3: CASRFKRDSYEQYF

V: TRBV2
size: NA
CDR3: CASSEGNRGQFNYGYTF

V: TRBV6-5
size: NA
CDR3: CASSYRRESYEQYF

V: TRBV28
size: NA
CDR3: CASSLNRGMTYNEQFF

V: TRBV4-1
size: NA
CDR3: CASSQARTGPTYPNQPQHF

V: TRBV28
size: once
CDR3: CASNSFSGGTDTQYF

V: TRBV9
size: many
CDR3: CASSAARDSWSSYNEQFF

V: TRBV2
size: NA
CDR3: CASRTGAYEQYF

V: TRBV7-9
size: NA
CDR3: CSSSLTGQPQHF

V: TRBV7-9
size: NA
CDR3: CASSLVGLRVYGYTF

V: TRBV19
size: many
CDR3: CASSIATGVTEAFF

V: TRBV29-1
size: NA
CDR3: CSVGSWDREQETQYF

V: TRBV9
size: once
CDR3: CASSSTGGGTEAFF

V: TRBV28
size: NA
CDR3: CASSSWTSPTGELFF

V: TRBV6-5
size: NA
CDR3: CASSQKTGGTYEQYF

V: TRBV6-5
size: NA
CDR3: CASRRLTGGRETQYF

V: TRBV28
size: NA
CDR3: CASSFDRLSNQPQHF

V: TRBV28
size: once
CDR3: CASSLQQGNGELFF